This is a list of T cell receptor beta chains from one sample in a study of cytomegalovirus exposure and HLA in healthy donors. Profiled with immunoSEQ multiplex PCR; TCRdb holds only in-frame clones, not every one. In the table there are approximately 150,000 clones, 91% of which are singletons. Input material: PBMCs. These receptors all come from a woman in her late teens or twenties in good health and CMV-seropositive. CDR3s include the opening cysteine and the closing phenylalanine or tryptophan. D genes are given only for firm matches. Rows give clone size only sometimes, using once, few, many, or a class for an expanded clone.

V gene	clone size	J gene	D gene	CDR3 DNA	CDR3 protein
TRBV12-5	NA	TRBJ1-4	NA	TGTGCTAGTGGTTTGCTTGGGCTTAATGAAAAACTGTTTTTT	CASGLLGLNEKLFF
TRBV27	NA	TRBJ1-1	NA	TGTGCCAGCAGTTTTCGGGCGGGCACTGAAGCTTTCTTT	CASSFRAGTEAFF
TRBV19	NA	TRBJ1-5	NA	TGTGCCAGTAGTATCGGGAGGGAGGGGTATCAGCCCCAGCATTTT	CASSIGREGYQPQHF
TRBV28	NA	TRBJ2-1	NA	TGTGCCAGCAGGCCATATTCCCCCTTACTCCGAGAGCAGTTCTTC	CASRPYSPLLREQFF
TRBV25-1	NA	TRBJ2-1	TRBD1	TGTGCCAGTATCGACAGGGGCAGTAACAATGAGCAGTTCTTC	CASIDRGSNNEQFF
TRBV23-1	once	TRBJ1-5	NA	TGCGCCAGCAGTCAATCCCGGGACATTCATGGCAATCAGCCCCAGCATTTT	CASSQSRDIHGNQPQHF
TRBV11-2	NA	TRBJ2-3	NA	TGTGCCAGCAGCTTAGATCGTGGTGCCTCGGGAGATACGCAGTATTTT	CASSLDRGASGDTQYF
TRBV18	few	TRBJ2-7	NA	TGTGCCAGCTCACCGGTGGGTGAGGGAGGAGCCTACGAGCAGTACTTC	CASSPVGEGGAYEQYF
TRBV27	NA	TRBJ2-5	NA	TGTGCCAGCAGTTTAGAACTATCAACCCAAGAGACCCAGTACTTC	CASSLELSTQETQYF
TRBV19	NA	TRBJ1-5	NA	TGTGCCAGTAGCTATGACAGGTTCGCTTTT	CASSYDRFAF
TRBV14	NA	TRBJ2-2	NA	TGTGCCAGCAGCCAAGACCCCGCTCACCCAGTTTCGGGCGGGGAGCTGTTTTTT	CASSQDPAHPVSGGELFF
TRBV11-2	NA	TRBJ2-1	NA	TGTGCCAGCAGCTTGGGCGGGACGGACTACAATGAGCAGTTCTTC	CASSLGGTDYNEQFF
TRBV7-9	NA	TRBJ2-5	NA	TGTGCCAGCAGCCCCACCGATCGGGAGACCCAGTACTTC	CASSPTDRETQYF
TRBV6-6	once	TRBJ2-2	TRBD2	TGTGCCAGCAGATCCGGACTAGCGTTGAACACCGGGGAGCTGTTTTTT	CASRSGLALNTGELFF
TRBV30	NA	TRBJ1-5	NA	TGTGCCTGGAGTAGAGGCTGGGATCAGCCCCAGCATTTT	CAWSRGWDQPQHF
TRBV30	NA	TRBJ2-4	TRBD1	TGTGCCTGGAGTCGGGACAGGGAGATCCCTTTAGCCAAAAACATTCAGTACTTC	CAWSRDREIPLAKNIQYF
TRBV6-5	NA	TRBJ1-2	TRBD1	TGTGCCAGCAGAGACAGGGGGGACTATGGCTACACCTTC	CASRDRGDYGYTF
TRBV5-1	NA	TRBJ1-2	NA	TGCGCCAGCGGGGCGACAGGAACCCTTTCCTATGGCTACACCTTC	CASGATGTLSYGYTF
TRBV6-5	NA	TRBJ1-2	TRBD1	TGTGCCAGCAGGGGGTCAGGGACAGGCGGTGGCTACACCTTC	CASRGSGTGGGYTF
TRBV11-2	NA	TRBJ2-5	TRBD1	TGTGCCAGCAGCCGGACAGGAGAAGAGACCCAGTACTTC	CASSRTGEETQYF
TRBV11-2	once	TRBJ2-1	TRBD2	TGTGCCAGCAGCTCAGGACTAGCGAGGGTCAATGAGCAGTTCTTC	CASSSGLARVNEQFF
TRBV4-3	NA	TRBJ1-4	TRBD1	TGCGCCAGCAGCCTCTTACAGGGGGATGATGAAAAACTGTTTTTT	CASSLLQGDDEKLFF
TRBV9	few	TRBJ2-7	NA	TGTGCCAGCAGCGTAGGGGACTTTCAAACCTACGAGCAGTACTTC	CASSVGDFQTYEQYF
TRBV6-6	NA	TRBJ1-6	TRBD1	TGTGCCAGCAGGGAATGGGACAGGGCCGGTTCACCCCTCCACTTT	CASREWDRAGSPLHF
TRBV2	NA	TRBJ1-1	TRBD1	TGTGCCAGCAGTCCATCAGGGGGTCGGTACACTGAAGCTTTCTTT	CASSPSGGRYTEAFF
TRBV7-8	NA	TRBJ2-1	TRBD2	TGTGCCAGCAGCGAACGCCGGTCCGGCGGGAGTGTCAATGAGCAGTTCTTC	CASSERRSGGSVNEQFF
TRBV7-9	NA	TRBJ1-1	NA	TGTGCCAGCAGCTTAAGGGGTTGGGCTGAAGCTTTCTTT	CASSLRGWAEAFF
TRBV18	NA	TRBJ1-2	NA	TGTGCCAGCTCACCATCGAGGACAGACTATGGCTACACCTTC	CASSPSRTDYGYTF
TRBV6-5	NA	TRBJ2-5	NA	TGTGCCAGCAGTTACTCAGGGGGGGGACAGGTGGAGACCCAGTACTTC	CASSYSGGGQVETQYF
TRBV11-2	once	TRBJ1-2	NA	TGTGCCAGCAGCTTAACGGGGATGAGGTATGGCTACACCTTC	CASSLTGMRYGYTF
TRBV19	NA	TRBJ2-7	NA	TGTGCCAGTAGTACCCCTGAGAGGGCTGAGGATAACGAGCAGTACTTC	CASSTPERAEDNEQYF
TRBV5-1	NA	TRBJ2-1	TRBD2	TGCGCCAGCAGCTTGAGTCCCCTAGCGGCCTCCTACAATGAGCAGTTCTTC	CASSLSPLAASYNEQFF